The 26 T cell receptor beta chains below all came from one sample that was sequenced in a study of CD8 T cells in ankylosing spondylitis. In TCRdb, the 5' RACE reads were re-called with MiXCR into one record per CDR3 protein. The sample yields about 540,000 distinct CDR3 sequences, over 9.5% seen once. These receptors have no known antigen. Study-level points and caveats: Ankylosing spondylitis blood appeared to be characterized by a TCR beta motif of under 10 highly homologous variants.

The sequenced sample was blood, either unsorted or a sorted T cell fraction (not recorded which). These receptors were collected from a male donor with ankylosing spondylitis.

This clonotype was detected a few times. The chain is built from TRBV3-1 and TRBJ2-2, with D perhaps given as TRBD1 or TRBD2 (5 bases each). The CDR3 has 13 amino acids. Trimming left V 1 base short and J 7 bases short, with 7 bases between. The germline CDR1 and CDR2 sequences are LGHDT and YNNKEL (reference sequence). The CDR3 DNA reads TGTGCCAGCAGCCAAGGGGACCGCGGGGAGCTGTTTTTT. Translated: CASSQGDRGELFF.

This clonotype was seen a few times. This chain joins TRBV21-1 and TRBJ2-4; TRBD1, the D gene given by the table, was not confirmed from the DNA. TRBV21-1 is an annotated pseudogene. This CDR3 contains 16 residues. The CDR3, as DNA: TGTGCCAGTCCCAAAGGGACGACGAGAGCCAAAAACATTCAGTACTTC. The encoded protein is CASPKGTTRAKNIQYF.

J is TRBJ2-3 and V is TRBV2; D is ambiguous. The CDR3 has 14 residues. V was clipped by 2 bases and J by 2 bases, with 8 bases between them. CDR1 and CDR2 (germline): SNHLY, FYNNEI. The CDR3 coding sequence is TGTGCCAGCAGTGAATTCCCTCTCACAGATACGCAGTATTTT. It encodes CASSEFPLTDTQYF.

This clonotype was counted a few times. The genes are TRBV29-1 and TRBJ2-1, with TRBD1 identical over 7 bases. Germline CDR1 is SQVTM and CDR2 is ANQGSEA. The V and J ends lost 4 bases and 4 bases, in that order; junction bases with no gene match: 7. This CDR3 comprises 14 residues. The DNA of the CDR3 is TGCAGCGTTGTACAGGGGCGTTATTACAATGAGCAGTTCTTC. This sequence encodes CSVVQGRYYNEQFF.

The V and J genes are TRBV6-1 and TRBJ2-4, with D maybe TRBD1 (5 bases). There are 16 residues in the CDR3. CDR1 is MNHNS, CDR2 SASEGT, per germline. V lost 6 bases and J 1 base, leaving 16 bases between the germline ends. CDR3 nucleotides: TGTGCCAGCAGCGCCCCGGAAAACAGGGCCAAAAACATTCAGTACTTC. It codes for CASSAPENRAKNIQYF.

This clonotype was counted between two and nine times. One end of the junction varies from germline; a read error may be responsible. The chain uses TRBV12-3 or TRBV12-4 and TRBJ2-5; 11 nucleotides align to TRBD2. This CDR3 has 14 amino acids. CDR3 nucleotides: TGTGCCAGCAGGTTAGCGGGAGGGTATGAGACCCAGTACTTC. Protein sequence: CASRLAGGYETQYF.

This sequence joins TRBV7-9 and TRBJ2-7; TRBD1 matches at 10 bases. The CDR3 covers 16 residues. V lost 4 bases, J lost 3 bases, and 9 bases stayed unmatched. Germline CDR1 is SEHNR and CDR2 is FQNEAQ (reference sequence). Written as DNA, the CDR3 is TGTGCCAGCAGCTCGAACCGGGACAGGGGATTCTACGAGCAGTACTTC. Protein product: CASSSNRDRGFYEQYF.

Details on this clonotype: The germline gene is not matched at one end of the junction; a read error may be the cause. V and J are TRBV5-1 and TRBJ2-1; the match to TRBD2 covers 7 bases. Per the germline V gene, CDR1 is SGHRS and CDR2 is YFSETQ. The CDR3 sequence is 16 residues long. CDR3 nucleotide sequence: TGCGACAGCAGCATCACTAGCGTAAGCTCCTACAATGAGCAGTTCTTC. It specifies CDSSITSVSSYNEQFF.

There are a few counts of this clonotype. This chain's CDR3 is CASGVVETQYF. In DNA, the CDR3 is TGTGCCAGCGGGGTCGTAGAGACCCAGTACTTC. The chain carries TRBV7-2 and TRBJ2-5; D is unresolved. Germline lookup yields CDR1 SGHTA and CDR2 FQGNSA. Between the trimmed V and J ends, which lost 8 bases and 4 bases, there was a span of 8 bases. The CDR3 runs 11 residues.

This clonotype was detected many times. The gene calls are TRBV5-1 and TRBJ2-2; possible D gene TRBD2, 6 bases. Trimming pared 3 bases from V and 0 bases from J, leaving 9 bases between. This CDR3 spans 15 amino acids. The V gene's germline CDR1 is SGHRS and CDR2 YFSETQ. This CDR3 is CASSSGVTNTGELFF. The CDR3, as DNA: TGCGCCAGCAGCTCGGGGGTCACGAACACCGGGGAGCTGTTTTTT. Full variable domain (remainder filled in from reference TRBV5-1 and TRBJ2-2): KAGVTQTPRYLIKTRGQQVTLSCSPISGHRSVSWYQQTPGQGLQFLFEYFSETQRNKGNFPGRFSGRQFSNSRSEMNVSTLELGDSALYLCASSSGVTNTGELFFGEGSRLTVL.

This clonotype was recorded a few times. The V and J genes are TRBV7-9 and TRBJ2-1; 11 bases align to TRBD1. V was pared by 5 bases and J by 8 bases, with 11 bases of the junction left unmatched. The CDR3 has 16 amino acids. CDR1 SEHNR and CDR2 FQNEAQ come from the germline V gene (reference sequence). The CDR3 protein is CASSPPRTGGFYEQFF. CDR3 nucleotides: TGTGCCAGCAGCCCACCCCGGACAGGGGGCTTTTATGAGCAGTTCTTC.

This clonotype has more than one count but fewer than ten. The V and J genes are TRBV20-1 and TRBJ1-3; D is ambiguous. V was trimmed by 0 bases and J by 0 bases, leaving 12 bases between them. This CDR3 has 16 amino acids. From germline, CDR1 is DFQATT and CDR2 SNEGSKA (reference sequence). For the CDR3, the DNA is TGCAGTGCTAGAGATCGGGAATCCACCTCTGGAAACACCATATATTTT. It translates to CSARDRESTSGNTIYF.

This clonotype was detected a few times. This chain links TRBV5-1 with TRBJ1-1; D ambiguous. Germline values: CDR1 SGHRS, CDR2 YFSETQ. Trimming removed 4 bases from V and 5 bases from J, with 18 bases in between. The CDR3 is 15 residues long. The CDR3 region has the DNA TGCGCCAGCAGCCTCACAAGAGCCGGGCGGACTGAAGCTTTCTTT. This sequence encodes CASSLTRAGRTEAFF.

The sample holds a few counts of this clonotype. This sequence joins TRBV5-1 and TRBJ2-1; 8 bases are a match to TRBD1. This CDR3 contains 15 residues. V shed 1 base and J 3 bases; nucleotides not matched to a gene: 3. In germline, CDR1 is SGHRS, CDR2 YFSETQ. CDR3 sequence reads: CASSLQGAIYNEQFF. The CDR3 DNA sequence: TGCGCCAGCAGCTTGCAGGGGGCAATCTACAATGAGCAGTTCTTC.

The chain joins TRBV20-1 to TRBJ2-3, with D perhaps TRBD1 (5 bases). This CDR3 region has 16 residues. CDR1 is DFQATT and CDR2 is SNEGSKA in the germline V gene (reference sequence). V lost 0 bases and J 0 bases, leaving 13 bases between the germline ends. The CDR3: CSARDDGQGSTDTQYF. CDR3 sequence (DNA): TGCAGTGCTAGAGATGACGGGCAGGGCAGCACAGATACGCAGTATTTT.

The chain joins TRBV20-1 to TRBJ2-5; tentatively, D is TRBD2 (6 bases). The CDR3 contains 12 residues. V was shortened by 6 bases and J by 2 bases, with 10 bases between the two germline ends. The germline V gene encodes CDR1 DFQATT and CDR2 SNEGSKA (reference sequence). The CDR3 sequence: CSARLVQETQYF. The CDR3 DNA is TGCAGTGCCCGACTAGTACAAGAGACCCAGTACTTC.

The chain joins TRBV5-4 to TRBJ2-5, with a tentative D call TRBD2 (6 bases). Deletions cut 4 bases from V and 4 bases from J, with 17 bases between. The CDR3 length is 15 residues. Per the germline V gene, CDR1 is SGHNT and CDR2 is YYREEE (reference sequence). The CDR3 here is CASSRTAGLGETQYF. The CDR3 DNA follows: TGTGCCAGCAGCAGAACGGCGGGACTTGGAGAGACCCAGTACTTC.

The rearrangement links TRBV7-9 to TRBJ2-7; 9 positions agree with TRBD2. The germline CDR1 and CDR2 sequences are SEHNR and FQNEAQ (reference sequence). The CDR3 loop spans 16 amino acids. V gave up 5 bases and J gave up 2 bases; unmatched junction bases: 10. This CDR3 is CASSPVSGRTTYEQYF. CDR3 sequence (DNA): TGTGCCAGCAGCCCGGTTAGCGGGAGAACTACCTACGAGCAGTACTTC.

J is TRBJ2-4 and V is TRBV3-1; possibly TRBD2 for D (6 bases). Germline values: CDR1 LGHDT, CDR2 YNNKEL (reference sequence). Deletions cut 5 bases from V and 5 bases from J, with 19 bases between. CDR3 length: 16 residues. CDR3 coding DNA: TGTGCCAGCAGCGATTGGTTGGCGGGATTAGAAAACATTCAGTACTTC. Residues: CASSDWLAGLENIQYF.

This clonotype has more than one count but fewer than ten. The chain employs TRBV20-1 and TRBJ2-1; 15 nucleotides match TRBD2. Germline CDR1 is DFQATT and CDR2 is SNEGSKA (reference sequence). This CDR3 is 15 amino acids long. J lost 4 bases, V lost 5 bases, and 3 bases had no gene match. CDR3 DNA sequence: TGCAGTGCTGAAGGACTAGCGGGAGGGTACAATGAGCAGTTCTTC. This sequence encodes CSAEGLAGGYNEQFF.

The chain has TRBV30 and TRBJ2-1; TRBD2 agrees at 11 bases. The CDR3 loop spans 13 amino acids. Germline CDR1 reads GTSNPN; CDR2 reads SVGIG (reference sequence). With 0 bases clipped from V and 15 bases from J, the junction kept 7 bases outside the gene matches. CDR3: CAWSVVAGGPGFF. CDR3 nucleotides: TGTGCCTGGAGTGTGGTAGCGGGAGGGCCTGGGTTCTTC.

The chain employs TRBV20-1 and TRBJ1-2; no clear D gene. This CDR3 spans 11 amino acids. The V and J ends lost 1 base and 6 bases respectively, with 6 bases between them. Germline loops: CDR1 DFQATT, CDR2 SNEGSKA (reference sequence). CDR3 DNA sequence: TGCAGTGCTAGAGCGCAGGATGGCTACACCTTC. It is translated as CSARAQDGYTF.

This clonotype was found a few times. This rearrangement joins TRBV6-2 or TRBV6-3 to TRBJ2-1; tentatively, D is TRBD2 (6 bases). The germline V and J ends were trimmed by 7 bases and 5 bases, with 15 bases remaining between them. The CDR3 covers 14 residues. The V gene's germline CDR1 is MNHEY and CDR2 SVGEGT. CDR3 amino acids: CASTQPSAHNEQFF. The CDR3, as DNA: TGTGCCAGCACCCAACCTAGCGCCCACAATGAGCAGTTCTTC.

The chain carries TRBV5-1 and TRBJ2-5; TRBD2 aligns across 8 bases. The trim removed 4 bases at V and 0 bases at J, leaving 8 bases unmatched. Germline V gives CDR1 SGHRS, CDR2 YFSETQ. This CDR3 region has 16 residues. The CDR3 reads CASSKLSGGNQETQYF. In DNA form, the CDR3 reads TGCGCCAGCAGCAAACTAAGCGGGGGCAACCAAGAGACCCAGTACTTC.

There are a few counts of this clonotype. The chain has TRBV20-1 and TRBJ2-7; 7 positions match TRBD1. The CDR3 consists of 10 residues. With V trimmed by 5 bases and J by 8 bases, 3 bases remained unmatched. The V gene's germline CDR1 is DFQATT and CDR2 SNEGSKA (reference sequence). The CDR3 region has the DNA TGCAGTGCTCCTAGGGGGCAGCAGTACTTC. Translation gives CSAPRGQQYF.

A few counts support this clonotype. The chain uses TRBV5-1 and TRBJ1-2, with D perhaps TRBD1 (5 bases). In germline, CDR1 is SGHRS, CDR2 YFSETQ. V lost 1 base and J lost 6, with 13 bases in between. CDR3 size: 14 residues. The CDR3 DNA is TGCGCCAGCAGCTTGTTTCCAGGGACGGATGGCTACACCTTC. It codes for CASSLFPGTDGYTF.